The clone carrying this T cell receptor beta chain appeared many times. The antigen is unknown. The data were obtained in a study of identical twins. Whole-study findings and limits: Out-of-frame alpha sequences that twins shared showed excess low generation probability.

The CDR3 sequence is 16 residues long. V was trimmed by 5 bases and J by 2 bases, leaving 18 bases between them. In germline, CDR1 is SEHNR, CDR2 FQNEAQ (reference sequence). TCRdb analysed the 5' RACE reads with MiXCR anew, one entry per CDR3 protein. The data show under 300,000 distinct CDR3 sequences, under 8.5% seen once. A further study also used this sample, focusing on T cells expressing NK-cell markers.

Specimen: CD8+ T cells sorted from blood. The receptor was isolated from a young woman in good health. The chain combines TRBV7-9 with TRBJ1-1; D possibly corresponds to TRBD1 (6 bases). The DNA of the CDR3 is TGTGCCAGCAGCCCCCCTTTGGGGGGACAAAACACTGAAGCTTTCTTT. The encoded protein is CASSPPLGGQNTEAFF.